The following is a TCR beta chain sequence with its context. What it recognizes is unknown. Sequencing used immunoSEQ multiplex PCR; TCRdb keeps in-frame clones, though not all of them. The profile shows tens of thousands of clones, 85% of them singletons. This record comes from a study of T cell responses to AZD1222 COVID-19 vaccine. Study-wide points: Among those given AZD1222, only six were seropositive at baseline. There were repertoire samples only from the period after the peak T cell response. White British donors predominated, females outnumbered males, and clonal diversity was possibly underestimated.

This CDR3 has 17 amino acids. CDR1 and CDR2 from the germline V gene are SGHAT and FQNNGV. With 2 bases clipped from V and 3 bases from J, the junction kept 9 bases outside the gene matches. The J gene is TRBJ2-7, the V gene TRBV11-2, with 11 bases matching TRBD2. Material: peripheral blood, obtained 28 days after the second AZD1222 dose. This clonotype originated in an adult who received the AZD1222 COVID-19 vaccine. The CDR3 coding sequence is TGTGCCAGCAGCTTATCCGAGACTAGCGGGATCGGCTACGAGCAGTACTTC. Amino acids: CASSLSETSGIGYEQYF.